Listed below are T cell receptor beta chains from one sample, sequenced in a study of T cells in Graves' hyperthyroidism and ophthalmopathy. TCRdb processed the multiplex PCR reads anew with MiXCR; each CDR3 protein has one entry. Of over 500,000 distinct CDR3 sequences in the sample, about 15% were seen once. Sequencing used blood. The receptors originated from a middle-aged woman with Graves' hyperthyroidism. Each CDR3 is given with its conserved first and last residue. The D gene is left open where the match is weak. Some rows have no size entry. The others give once, few or many, or a class for an expanded clone.

.	TRBV7-2	many	14	TRBJ1-1	CASSLERFGTEAFF	TGTGCCAGCAGCTTAGAAAGGTTCGGCACTGAAGCTTTCTTT
.	TRBV10-3	many	14	TRBJ1-2	CAISNDRGDYGYTF	TGTGCCATCAGTAATGACAGAGGGGACTATGGCTACACCTTC
.	TRBV5-1	many	15	TRBJ2-7	CASSSSPGKGYEQYF	TGCGCCAGCAGCTCCTCGCCCGGAAAGGGATACGAGCAGTACTTC
.	TRBV30	many	14	TRBJ2-7	CAWSVGGHRYEQYF	TGTGCCTGGAGTGTAGGGGGGCACCGCTACGAGCAGTACTTC
.	TRBV28	many	14	TRBJ2-4	CASSFTGAKNIQYF	TGTGCCAGCAGTTTCACTGGAGCCAAAAACATTCAGTACTTC
TRBD1	TRBV28	many	16	TRBJ2-6	CASSTGGGSGANVLTF	TGTGCCAGCAGTACAGGGGGAGGCTCTGGGGCCAACGTCCTGACTTTC
TRBD2	TRBV2	many	14	TRBJ2-3	CASRVAGGTDTQYF	TGTGCCAGCCGGGTAGCGGGAGGCACAGATACGCAGTATTTT
TRBD2	TRBV12-3/TRBV12-4	many	14	TRBJ2-7	CASSLRGYSYEQYF	TGTGCCAGCAGCTTGCGGGGGTACTCCTACGAGCAGTACTTC
.	TRBV19	.	13	TRBJ2-3	CASSIQATDTQYF	TGTGCCAGTAGTATCCAGGCTACAGATACGCAGTATTTT
TRBD1	TRBV7-2	once	17	TRBJ1-1	CASSPNPGQGARTEAFF	TGTGCCAGCAGCCCGAATCCGGGACAGGGGGCAAGAACTGAAGCTTTCTTT
TRBD1	TRBV13	.	21	TRBJ1-3	CASSSRMGQGARLDSGNTIYF	TGTGCCAGCAGCTCGCGGATGGGACAGGGGGCGCGCTTGGACTCTGGAAACACCATATATTTT
.	TRBV30	many	11	TRBJ2-3	CAWSVEDTQYF	TGTGCCTGGAGTGTCGAGGATACGCAGTATTTT
TRBD2	TRBV27	many	17	TRBJ2-3	CASSLPPPSGRTDTQYF	TGTGCCAGCAGTTTACCTCCCCCTAGCGGGAGGACAGATACGCAGTATTTT
TRBD1	TRBV10-3	few	15	TRBJ1-6	CAISQGDSYNSPLHF	TGTGCCATTTCGCAGGGGGACTCCTATAATTCACCCCTCCACTTT
.	TRBV27	many	13	TRBJ2-1	CASLRRDDNEQFF	TGTGCCAGCCTCCGGCGGGACGACAATGAGCAGTTCTTC
TRBD1	TRBV6-2/TRBV6-3	.	15	TRBJ1-5	CASSPGTGGAQPQHF	TGTGCCAGCAGTCCCGGGACAGGGGGCGCCCAGCCCCAGCATTTT
.	TRBV20-1	many	14	TRBJ2-3	CSASGVGGTDTQYF	TGCAGTGCTAGTGGAGTTGGAGGCACAGATACGCAGTATTTT
.	TRBV18	many	13	TRBJ1-1	CASSVTANTEAFF	TGTGCCAGCTCAGTGACAGCGAACACTGAAGCTTTCTTT
TRBD1	TRBV7-8	.	15	TRBJ1-4	CASSLGTGNNEKLFF	TGTGCCAGCAGCTTAGGGACAGGAAACAATGAAAAACTGTTTTTT
TRBD1	TRBV27	many	15	TRBJ1-2	CASSVNRGINYGYTF	TGTGCCAGCAGCGTAAACAGGGGTATCAACTATGGCTACACCTTC
TRBD2	TRBV12-3/TRBV12-4	.	16	TRBJ2-5	CASSPGLAGRQETQYF	TGTGCCAGCAGTCCAGGACTAGCGGGGCGACAAGAGACCCAGTACTTC
TRBD2	TRBV5-1	.	15	TRBJ2-1	CASSQTSGSGAEQFF	TGCGCCAGCAGCCAGACTAGCGGGAGTGGCGCTGAGCAGTTCTTC
TRBD1	TRBV28	many	13	TRBJ2-7	CATTPGQGYEQYF	TGTGCCACCACTCCGGGACAGGGTTACGAGCAGTACTTC
TRBD2	TRBV28	.	15	TRBJ2-3	CASRSSSGEGDTQYF	TGTGCCAGCAGGAGCTCTAGCGGGGAGGGGGATACGCAGTATTTT
TRBD1	TRBV11-2	.	17	TRBJ2-3	CASSLYLGTGPTDTQYF	TGTGCCAGCAGCTTGTACCTCGGGACAGGGCCCACAGATACGCAGTATTTT
TRBD1	TRBV27	.	16	TRBJ2-7	CASSPEPGQGSHGQHF	TGTGCCAGCAGTCCAGAACCGGGACAGGGGTCCCACGGGCAGCACTTC
.	TRBV20-1	few	15	TRBJ2-5	CSARASDRYQETQYF	TGCAGTGCTAGAGCCTCGGACAGATACCAAGAGACCCAGTACTTC
.	TRBV7-2	many	15	TRBJ1-1	CASSLALDLNTEAFF	TGTGCCAGCAGCTTAGCGCTGGACTTAAACACTGAAGCTTTCTTT
TRBD1	TRBV7-9	many	14	TRBJ2-3	CASSATGGADTQYF	TGTGCCAGCAGCGCCACAGGGGGAGCAGATACGCAGTATTTT
.	TRBV6-2/TRBV6-3	once	19	TRBJ2-6	CASSRVGGALSSGANVLTF	TGTGCCAGCAGTCGCGTTGGGGGGGCCCTATCTTCTGGGGCCAACGTCCTGACTTTC
.	TRBV28	.	11	TRBJ1-1	CASSLGRAAFF	TGTGCCAGCAGTTTGGGAAGGGCTGCTTTCTTT
TRBD2	TRBV27	many	17	TRBJ2-3	CASSQGTSGIKGDTQYF	TGTGCCAGCAGTCAGGGGACTAGCGGGATAAAAGGAGATACGCAGTATTTT
.	TRBV12-3/TRBV12-4	many	13	TRBJ1-2	CASSLGAGYGYTF	TGTGCCAGCAGTTTGGGTGCAGGGTATGGCTACACCTTC
TRBD2	TRBV6-6	many	15	TRBJ2-7	CASSYVSSGSGEQYF	TGTGCCAGCAGTTACGTGAGTAGCGGGAGTGGTGAGCAGTACTTC
TRBD1	TRBV7-9	.	15	TRBJ1-1	CASSKGQGVNTEAFF	TGTGCCAGCAGCAAGGGACAGGGAGTGAACACTGAAGCTTTCTTT
.	TRBV7-2	many	17	TRBJ2-1	CASSLGPGRYSYNEQFF	TGTGCCAGCAGCCTTGGTCCAGGGAGATACTCCTACAATGAGCAGTTCTTC
.	TRBV9	.	13	TRBJ2-3	CASSVGGQDTQYF	TGTGCCAGCAGCGTCGGTGGGCAAGATACGCAGTATTTT
TRBD2	TRBV4-1	many	14	TRBJ2-1	CASSPRTSVNEQFF	TGCGCCAGCAGCCCCCGGACTAGCGTTAATGAGCAGTTCTTC
.	TRBV4-2	few	13	TRBJ2-5	CASSQGGWETQYF	TGTGCCAGCAGCCAAGGAGGGTGGGAGACCCAGTACTTC